This T cell receptor (beta chain) came from a study of CD8+ T cells in alopecia areata. The table lists this clone with a few counts. The antigen remains undetermined. Sequencing templates came from extracted RNA that was reverse transcribed into cDNA. Sequencing was performed with immunoSEQ multiplex PCR; in TCRdb, only in-frame clones are kept and a portion is missing. Here the sample spans about 150,000 clones, just over 65% being singletons. Germline loops: CDR1 LNHDA, CDR2 SQIVND (reference sequence). The CDR3 spans 14 residues. The V segment lost 4 bases and the J segment 7 bases; nucleotides outside the gene matches: 5. Treatment in this sample: oral pan-JAK inhibitor, 5-10 mg twice daily. Broader study findings: Throughout tofacitinib, many expanded lesional clones continued to persist in scalp and blood. Scalp sample data also include resident alphabeta T cells from normal skin. Lesional scalp, especially alopecia totalis/universalis, showed higher clonality than normal scalp.

The rearrangement joins TRBV19 to TRBJ2-4; 9 bases align to TRBD2. The source material was CD4+ T cells sorted from blood, sampled at week 4, from a patient treated with tofacitinib. The sequence was collected from a human donor with alopecia areata. This CDR3 reads CASSTTSGSNIQYF. CDR3 DNA sequence: TGTGCCAGTAGTACGACTAGCGGTTCGAACATTCAGTACTTC.